This TCR beta chain comes out of a study of cytotoxic CD8 clonotypes in ibrutinib-treated CLL. By frequency in the sample, this clone is large (0.1 to 1%). Its antigen is still unknown. Measured with immunoSEQ multiplex PCR; TCRdb has only the in-frame clones, and not every one. The sample shows tens of thousands of clones, nearly 70% of them seen only once. Notes on the study in general: Whereas clonality rose at ibrutinib response, it declined toward baseline at progression. Circulating CD8+ T-cell counts were tracked by baseline clonality, which exceeded that of age-matched healthy donors. Public clonotypes occurred uncommonly; on treatment, they contracted or remained stable. Sampling times (in sustained-remission versus progressing patients) were not the same.

CDR1 is LGHNA and CDR2 is YSLEER in the germline V gene. This CDR3 has 15 amino acids. Trimming took 0 bases from V and 3 from J, leaving 11 bases between them. Sequenced material: PBMCs, taken at disease progression, from a patient treated with ibrutinib. The chain is built from TRBV4-3 and TRBJ1-1, with a weak D call TRBD1 (5 bases). This TCR came from a human donor with chronic lymphocytic leukemia. As DNA, the CDR3 is TGCGCCAGCAGCCAAGATTCGGGGGGGTACACTGAAGCTTTCTTT. Translated, it gives CASSQDSGGYTEAFF.